This is a list of T cell receptor beta chains from one sample in a study of blood T cell repertoires in COVID-19. Sequencing used immunoSEQ multiplex PCR; TCRdb keeps in-frame clones, though not all of them. The data contain some 200,000 clones, roughly 87% of them singletons. The specimen was peripheral blood. The receptors stem from a woman in her thirties or forties with acute or convalescent COVID-19. Both conserved end residues are part of each CDR3. Each record gives: clone size, CDR3 length, J gene, V gene, CDR3 protein. The size of a clone is reported for some rows only, either as once, few or many, or as a class for expanded clones.

NA | 14 | TRBJ1-5 | TRBV6-5 | CASIPVNSNQPQHF
NA | 15 | TRBJ1-5 | TRBV4-1 | CASSPRQGSNQPQHF
NA | 11 | TRBJ1-3 | TRBV19 | CASSPGGAIYF
NA | 15 | TRBJ2-7 | TRBV18 | CASSPGLAGPLEQYF
NA | 16 | TRBJ2-2 | TRBV3-1/TRBV3-2 | CATTEWQGNRAGELFF
few | 13 | TRBJ2-5 | TRBV19 | CASSRGAEETQYF
NA | 13 | TRBJ2-7 | TRBV2 | CASSPQGPHEQYF
NA | 14 | TRBJ1-2 | TRBV28 | CASSFAESGYGYTF
few | 15 | TRBJ2-3 | TRBV19 | CASSMTGMSTDTQYF
NA | 13 | TRBJ2-7 | TRBV6-6 | CASSRGQGSEQYF
NA | 13 | TRBJ2-3 | TRBV6-5 | CASSYHAVDTQYF
NA | 16 | TRBJ2-3 | TRBV5-1 | CASSGGTSGTGDTQYF
NA | 17 | TRBJ1-1 | TRBV5-1 | CASSLVAGTGRYTEAFF
NA | 16 | TRBJ1-2 | TRBV5-5 | CASSFRRQPANYGYTF
NA | 15 | TRBJ1-1 | TRBV19 | CASSIVPTGSPGAFF
NA | 15 | TRBJ1-2 | TRBV19 | CASSIIGQGNYGYTF
NA | 19 | TRBJ2-1 | TRBV7-3 | CASSLTRSGAGRFSNEQFF
NA | 14 | TRBJ1-2 | TRBV27 | CASSPFTTSGGYTF
NA | 14 | TRBJ2-3 | TRBV28 | CASSFDRNTDTQYF
NA | 16 | TRBJ2-5 | TRBV14 | CASSQGLGSRGETQYF
few | 16 | TRBJ1-4 | TRBV13 | CASSLAGTGGEEKLFF
NA | 13 | TRBJ2-3 | TRBV3-1/TRBV3-2 | CASSQSQANTQYF
NA | 14 | TRBJ2-7 | TRBV18 | CASSAGVSSYEQYF
NA | 12 | TRBJ1-2 | TRBV28 | CASSFREYGYTF
NA | 20 | TRBJ2-1 | TRBV6-2/TRBV6-3 | CASSYSPTLGLAGGIGEQFF
NA | 14 | TRBJ2-1 | TRBV11-2 | CASSLETGGNEQFF
NA | 17 | TRBJ2-2 | TRBV18 | CASSPKGDSANTGELFF
NA | 15 | TRBJ2-1 | TRBV11-2 | CASSSGVVDYNEQFF
NA | 15 | TRBJ2-1 | TRBV5-1 | CASSSGTSSYNEQFF
once | 14 | TRBJ1-2 | TRBV4-1 | CASSQDPGIYGYTF
NA | 11 | TRBJ2-7 | TRBV7-2 | CASSSYYEQYF
NA | 15 | TRBJ1-4 | TRBV28 | CASSLGRGTSEKLFF
NA | 11 | TRBJ1-2 | TRBV20-1 | CSASQDYGYTF
NA | 12 | TRBJ2-2 | TRBV6-5 | CASRVSGGELFF
NA | 14 | TRBJ2-7 | TRBV30 | CAWSPLANSYEQYF
once | 15 | TRBJ1-2 | TRBV5-1 | CASSSGGQGPYGYTF
NA | 11 | TRBJ1-2 | TRBV30 | CAWSWEGGYTF
NA | 12 | TRBJ1-2 | TRBV5-6 | CASSSPGYGYTF
NA | 13 | TRBJ2-7 | TRBV19 | CASTGQGAREQYF
few | 15 | TRBJ2-4 | TRBV19 | CASSLPRLAKNIQYF
NA | 15 | TRBJ1-2 | TRBV7-9 | CASSSTEGDNYGYTF
NA | 18 | TRBJ2-2 | TRBV5-5 | CASSQQGPFLGDTGELFF
NA | 16 | TRBJ2-6 | TRBV2 | CASRPGQGAGANVLTF
NA | 13 | TRBJ1-5 | TRBV5-1 | CASSLGPEQPQHF